This TCR beta chain was recovered during a study of cytomegalovirus exposure and HLA in healthy donors. The CDR3 runs to 15 residues. Germline V gene lookup returns CDR1 MGHRA and CDR2 YSYEKL. V gave up 5 bases and J gave up 3 bases, with 14 bases separating them. Study results and limitations: CMV antigen specificity of a few CMV-associated chains was confirmed in vitro. It was found in a later analysis that first-cohort TCR clusters tended to co-occur in the 100 to 150 validation repertoires. Overall, about 160 TCR beta chains were annotated as cytomegalovirus-associated.

A single count supports this clone. Its antigen is not identified. Some clones are missing from TCRdb's copy, which holds only in-frame ones; the method was immunoSEQ multiplex PCR. The sample has 45,000 to 70,000 clones; around 90% are singletons. Separation from the roughly 700-subject first cohort characterized the roughly 120-subject validation cohort, to which the donors belonged. The source material was PBMCs. The chain has TRBV4-1 and TRBJ2-1; D uncertain. The clonotype was recovered from a man between 18 and 29 years old in good health and CMV-seronegative. Written as DNA, the CDR3 is TGCGCCAGCAGCGCCTCTAAAAGCGTCTACAATGAGCAGTTCTTC. This encodes CASSASKSVYNEQFF.